This T cell receptor (beta chain) was observed in a study of T cells expressing NK-cell markers. Study overall: Seven sequenced donors out of eight were HCMV-seropositive, one seronegative.

There are 14 residues in the CDR3. Germline lookup yields CDR1 LNHNV and CDR2 YYDKDF (reference sequence). Template switching by 5'RACE with UMIs generated the TCR beta cDNA. TCRdb re-called the 5' RACE reads and catalogs CDR3 proteins one per entry, DNA excluded. Its table lists 450,000 to 600,000 distinct CDR3 sequences. The sample comprised blood T cells: a sorted CD56 or NKG2C T cell subset, CD4+ or CD8+ T cells, or bulk PBMC T cells (not recorded which). V and J are TRBV15 and TRBJ1-1; TCRdb's D call, TRBD1, is unchecked because there is no DNA. The TCR sequence derives from a man aged 18-30 years in good health. This CDR3 reads CATSVGQGNTEAFF.